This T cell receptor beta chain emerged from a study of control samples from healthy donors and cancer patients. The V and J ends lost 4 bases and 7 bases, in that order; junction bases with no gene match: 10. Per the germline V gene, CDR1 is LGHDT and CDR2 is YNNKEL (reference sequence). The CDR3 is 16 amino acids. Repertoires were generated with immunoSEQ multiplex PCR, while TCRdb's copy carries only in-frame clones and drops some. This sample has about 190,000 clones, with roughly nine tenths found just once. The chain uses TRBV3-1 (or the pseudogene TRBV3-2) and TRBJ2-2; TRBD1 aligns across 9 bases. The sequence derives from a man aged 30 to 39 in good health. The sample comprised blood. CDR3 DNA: TGTGCCAGCAGCCCCCTGGACAGGGGCGGGGGCGGGGAGCTGTTTTTT. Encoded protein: CASSPLDRGGGGELFF.